A single sample is the source of the 29 T cell receptor beta chains below, sequenced in a study of T-cell memory formation after mild COVID-19 (dated by TCRdb to about 2021). Library preparation used 5' RACE. TCRdb records Illumina NovaSeq 6000 as the sequencer. TCRdb itself trimmed the public reads at Q25 with fastp, ran MiXCR and retained productive beta chains. Every distinct CDR3 protein forms one entry, paired with its most common genes and DNA. The sample table lists more than 450,000 distinct CDR3 sequences, roughly 18% of them with a count of one. Approximately 12% of the sample belongs to the ten largest clones. Sequencing was performed on PBMCs or a T cell subset sorted from them (not recorded which). These receptors were taken from an adult woman who had mild COVID-19 (a few samples of this study predate the infection). The sample titles of this study are shuffled in the database, so cell type and time point are left out; the donor was told from shared clones.

The V and J genes are TRBV20-1 and TRBJ2-1; 11 nucleotides line up with TRBD1. CDR1 and CDR2 from the germline V gene are DFQATT and SNEGSKA (reference sequence). This CDR3 comprises 15 residues. The trim removed 0 bases at V and 9 bases at J, leaving 7 bases unmatched. CDR3 in DNA: TGCAGTGCTAGAGAACGAGGACAGGGGGCGACTGAGCAGTTCTTC. It yields the protein CSARERGQGATEQFF.

The rearrangement uses TRBV2 and TRBJ2-3; TRBD2 might be the D (6 bases). V lost 5 bases, J lost 4 bases, and 10 bases lay in between. Germline values: CDR1 SNHLY, CDR2 FYNNEI. The CDR3 is made up of 13 amino acids. The CDR3 nucleotides read TGTGCCAGCAGTTGGAGGGCCGCAGATACGCAGTATTTT. Encoded protein: CASSWRAADTQYF.

V gene TRBV4-1 combines with J gene TRBJ1-3, with D possibly matching TRBD1 (6 bases). Trimming pared 3 bases from V and 3 bases from J, leaving 12 bases between. Germline assignment: CDR1 MGHRA and CDR2 YSYEKL. CDR3 length: 15 residues. CDR3 sequence reads: CASSQIGTLGNTIYF. As DNA, the CDR3 is TGCGCCAGCAGCCAGATAGGGACACTTGGAAACACCATATATTTT.

This sequence joins TRBV29-1 and TRBJ1-2; D is unresolved. Germline V lookup: CDR1 SQVTM, CDR2 ANQGSEA. The ends were cut back, 0 bases at V and 5 bases at J, with 13 bases in the middle. This CDR3 region has 14 residues. CDR3 region: CSVEEDPTVYGYTF. The DNA for the CDR3 is TGCAGCGTTGAAGAGGACCCGACGGTTTATGGCTACACCTTC.

This clonotype was recorded at least ten times. The chain couples TRBV12-3 or TRBV12-4 to TRBJ2-3; D perhaps matches TRBD1 (6 bases). The CDR3 covers 16 residues. Trimming removed 5 bases at V and 1 base at J, with 16 bases between. The CDR3 nucleotides read TGTGCCAGCAGTACAGGGCTAGTATCTGGCACAGATACGCAGTATTTT. Encoded protein: CASSTGLVSGTDTQYF.

J is TRBJ2-1 and V is TRBV6-6; TRBD2 matches at 12 bases. The V and J ends lost 4 bases and 9 bases, in that order; junction bases with no gene match: 1. The CDR3 totals 13 residues. Per the germline V gene, CDR1 is MNHNY and CDR2 is SVGAGI (reference sequence). The CDR3 here is CASSWTSGTEQFF. CDR3 bases: TGTGCCAGCAGTTGGACTAGCGGGACTGAGCAGTTCTTC.

This clonotype has only a few counts. The chain joins TRBV5-1 to TRBJ2-1, with D perhaps matching TRBD2 (6 bases). V was clipped by 4 bases and J by 3 bases, with 8 bases between them. The germline CDR1 and CDR2 sequences are SGHRS and YFSETQ. This CDR3 contains 13 residues. The CDR3 sequence is CASSPSDYNEQFF. CDR3 sequence (DNA): TGCGCCAGCAGCCCTAGCGACTACAATGAGCAGTTCTTC.

This clonotype is a singleton in its sample. The gene calls are TRBV19 and TRBJ2-3; 10 bases map to TRBD1. Germline values: CDR1 LNHDA, CDR2 SQIVND (reference sequence). J lost 5 bases, V lost 10 bases, and 9 bases had no gene match. The CDR3 sequence is 14 residues long. This CDR3 is CATRLTGGVDTQYF. DNA for the CDR3: TGTGCCACCCGGTTGACAGGGGGCGTAGATACGCAGTATTTT.

This clonotype has at least ten counts. This rearrangement joins TRBV29-1 to TRBJ1-1; D is ambiguous. The V end lost 2 bases, the J end lost 4 bases, and 8 bases lay between the germline ends. CDR1 and CDR2 from the germline V gene are SQVTM and ANQGSEA. This CDR3 region has 12 residues. The CDR3 nucleotides are TGCAGCGTTGAACTCCCGGGCACTGAAGCTTTCTTT. Translation: CSVELPGTEAFF.

The genes are TRBV20-1 and TRBJ2-6, with TRBD1 matching 10 bases. Trimming took 5 bases from V and 0 from J; bases not matched to a gene: 4. CDR3 size: 16 residues. Germline CDR1 is DFQATT and CDR2 is SNEGSKA (reference sequence). CDR3 nucleotides: TGCAGTGCTTGGGACAGGGGCACCTCTGGGGCCAACGTCCTGACTTTC. It is translated as CSAWDRGTSGANVLTF.

At least ten counts were recorded for this clonotype. The rearrangement joins TRBV5-1 to TRBJ2-5; TRBD2 aligns across 8 bases. The CDR3 sequence is 14 residues long. Germline values: CDR1 SGHRS, CDR2 YFSETQ. The junction had 2 bases not matched to a gene; V was cut back by 2 bases and J by 2 bases. The CDR3 here is CASSLLAGQETQYF. The CDR3 DNA reads as TGCGCCAGCAGCTTATTAGCGGGGCAAGAGACCCAGTACTTC.

There are a few counts of this clonotype. The CDR3 DNA is TGTGCCACCTCCGGAGAGGGGTGGGGCAATGAGCAGTTCTTC. It specifies CATSGEGWGNEQFF. The rearrangement joins TRBV24-1 to TRBJ2-1, with D tentatively TRBD1 or TRBD2 (5 bases each). Looked up from germline, CDR1 is KGHDR and CDR2 is SFDVKD. The CDR3 runs to 14 residues. V was cut by 9 bases and J by 6 bases, with 17 bases left in between.

This clonotype was observed a handful of times. The chain joins TRBV7-6 to TRBJ2-6, with unresolved D. Per the germline V gene, CDR1 is SGHVS and CDR2 is FNYEAQ. The CDR3 totals 16 residues. V was pared by 5 bases and J by 1 base, with 12 bases between. The CDR3 DNA sequence: TGTGCCAGCAGCCCAAGAGGTGGTTCTGGGGCCAACGTCCTGACTTTC. Its translation is CASSPRGGSGANVLTF. Combining the CDR3 with reference TRBV7-6 and TRBJ2-6 gives the whole variable domain GAGVSQSPRYKVTKRGQDVALRCDPISGHVSLYWYRQALGQGPEFLTYFNYEAQQDKSGLPNDRFSAERPEGSISTLTIQRTEQRDSAMYRCASSPRGGSGANVLTFGAGSRLTVL.

The chain employs TRBV6-6 and TRBJ1-5, with unresolved D. Germline V gene data show CDR1 as MNHNY and CDR2 as SVGAGI (reference sequence). The CDR3 is made up of 15 amino acids. V was trimmed by 2 bases and J by 4 bases, leaving 12 bases between them. The CDR3 region is CASSYMQDQNQPQHF. CDR3 coding DNA: TGTGCCAGCAGTTACATGCAGGACCAGAATCAGCCCCAGCATTTT.

This clonotype was picked up a small number of times. This CDR3 is CASSYTTGGGTGELFF. DNA of the CDR3: TGTGCCAGCAGCTATACCACAGGGGGCGGGACCGGGGAGCTGTTTTTT. The chain couples TRBV7-2 to TRBJ2-2, with 9 nucleotides matching TRBD1. The CDR3 contains 16 residues. V lost 4 bases, J lost 5 bases, and 8 bases stayed unmatched. Per the germline V gene, CDR1 is SGHTA and CDR2 is FQGNSA. Combining the CDR3 with reference TRBV7-2 and TRBJ2-2 gives the whole variable domain GAGVSQSPSNKVTEKGKDVELRCDPISGHTALYWYRQSLGQGLEFLIYFQGNSAPDKSGLPSDRFSAERTGGSVSTLTIQRTQQEDSAVYLCASSYTTGGGTGELFFGEGSRLTVL.

This clonotype has more than one count but fewer than ten. The gene calls are TRBV29-1 and TRBJ2-3, with unresolved D. CDR3 length: 14 amino acids. Germline CDR1 is SQVTM and CDR2 is ANQGSEA. Trimming stripped 5 bases from V and 0 bases from J, with 12 bases between. The CDR3 sequence is CSVRGLGSTDTQYF. Written as DNA, the CDR3 is TGCAGCGTTCGAGGCCTGGGGAGCACAGATACGCAGTATTTT.

This clonotype has a handful of counts. As DNA, the CDR3 is TGTGCCAGCAGCCCTGTAGCGGGGGGGCCCTACAATGAGCAGTTCTTC. Protein sequence: CASSPVAGGPYNEQFF. The chain joins TRBV11-2 to TRBJ2-1; 11 positions match TRBD2. With 5 bases clipped from V and 2 bases from J, the junction kept 5 bases outside the gene matches. Germline V gene lookup returns CDR1 SGHAT and CDR2 FQNNGV. The CDR3 spans 16 residues.

This chain links TRBV9 with TRBJ2-1, with a weak D call TRBD2 (6 bases). This CDR3 contains 15 residues. Trimming removed 1 base at V and 9 bases at J, with 17 bases between. From germline, CDR1 is SGDLS and CDR2 YYNGEE. The CDR3 DNA follows: TGTGCCAGCAGCGTACCCGCGGGGCCCGGGATTGAGCAGTTCTTC. As protein: CASSVPAGPGIEQFF.

The genes are TRBV9 and TRBJ2-2; D call uncertain. Germline-derived CDR1 and CDR2 are SGDLS and YYNGEE. The CDR3 is 13 amino acids. Trimming removed 0 bases from V and 6 bases from J, with 6 bases in between. The CDR3 spells CASSVGRSGELFF. The CDR3 coding sequence is TGTGCCAGCAGCGTAGGGCGGTCCGGGGAGCTGTTTTTT.

The chain recombines TRBV6-5 with TRBJ2-7; 15 bases are a match to TRBD2. V shed 6 bases, J shed 2 bases, and the junction held 2 bases outside the gene matches. CDR3 length: 15 amino acids. From germline, CDR1 is MNHEY and CDR2 SVGAGI. The DNA of the CDR3 is TGTGCCAGCAGAGGGACTAGCGGGGGGACCTACGAGCAGTACTTC. This gives the protein CASRGTSGGTYEQYF.

J is TRBJ1-1 and V is TRBV19, with TRBD1 matching 7 bases. The V segment lost 7 bases and the J segment 4 bases; nucleotides outside the gene matches: 21. The CDR3 totals 18 residues. Germline V CDR1 and CDR2: LNHDA, SQIVND (reference sequence). This CDR3 reads CASTSWGTAIGGGTEAFF. The CDR3 DNA sequence: TGTGCCAGTACCTCTTGGGGGACAGCCATTGGAGGGGGCACTGAAGCTTTCTTT. Complete variable domain (other parts from reference TRBV19 and TRBJ1-1): DGGITQSPKYLFRKEGQNVTLSCEQNLNHDAMYWYRQDPGQGLRLIYYSQIVNDFQKGDIAEGYSVSREKKESFPLTVTSAQKNPTAFYLCASTSWGTAIGGGTEAFFGQGTRLTVV.

A few counts support this clonotype. The chain has TRBV2 and TRBJ2-7; D might be TRBD1 or TRBD2, each matching 5 bases. The length of the CDR3 is 17 residues. Deletions cut 1 base from V and 3 bases from J, with 19 bases between. The germline CDR1 and CDR2 sequences are SNHLY and FYNNEI. The CDR3 nucleotides are TGTGCCAGCAGTGAAGGGGGATCCGGGGCTGGGAGCTACGAGCAGTACTTC. This translates into CASSEGGSGAGSYEQYF.

This clonotype was seen ten or more times. The rearrangement joins TRBV6-6 to TRBJ2-3; possible D gene TRBD1, 5 bases. The CDR3 contains 14 residues. Trimming shortened V by 6 bases and J by 5 bases, and 15 bases separated the two germline ends. Germline CDR1 is MNHNY and CDR2 is SVGAGI (reference sequence). Written as DNA, the CDR3 is TGTGCCAGCAGCGATAGGGGCGACGTAGATACGCAGTATTTT. It specifies CASSDRGDVDTQYF.

The V gene is TRBV7-2, the J gene TRBJ2-1; 11 positions match TRBD2. V was pared by 5 bases and J by 7 bases, with 7 bases of the junction left unmatched. Germline V gene data show CDR1 as SGHTA and CDR2 as FQGNSA. The CDR3 contains 15 residues. The CDR3, as DNA: TGTGCCAGCAGCCCAGTAGCGGGAGGGCCGAATGAGCAGTTCTTC. Translating gives CASSPVAGGPNEQFF.

This clonotype was seen a handful of times. The V gene is TRBV21-1, the J gene TRBJ2-2; the D call of TRBD2 is as the table states it, not checked on the DNA. TRBV21-1 is marked as a pseudogene. There are 18 residues in the CDR3. CDR3 residues: CASSRERGLAGRTGELFF. For the CDR3, the DNA is TGTGCCAGCAGCAGAGAGAGAGGACTAGCGGGAAGGACCGGGGAGCTGTTTTTT.

This clonotype was counted between two and nine times. V and J are TRBV15 and TRBJ2-2; D uncertain. This CDR3 contains 15 residues. V lost 0 bases, J lost 4 bases, and 9 bases lay in between. Germline lookup yields CDR1 LNHNV and CDR2 YYDKDF (reference sequence). CDR3 DNA sequence: TGTGCCACCAGCAGAGAACCCATGCCCACCGGGGAGCTGTTTTTT. Amino acid sequence: CATSREPMPTGELFF.

The rearrangement joins TRBV28 to TRBJ2-3, with 7 bases matching TRBD2. Trimming at V came to 5 bases and at J to 1 base, leaving 3 bases not matched to a gene. Per germline, CDR1 MDHEN and CDR2 SYDVKM. The CDR3 has 14 residues. The CDR3 loop reads CASSASGRTDTQYF. CDR3 nucleotides: TGTGCCAGCAGTGCTAGCGGCCGCACAGATACGCAGTATTTT.

This clonotype was detected a few times. This chain uses TRBV28 with TRBJ1-2, with 9 positions matching TRBD1. Germline lookup yields CDR1 MDHEN and CDR2 SYDVKM. The CDR3 length is 14 residues. Trimming at V came to 7 bases and at J to 2 bases, leaving 5 bases not matched to a gene. The CDR3 sequence is CASTVGQGNYGYTF. The CDR3 DNA is TGTGCCAGCACCGTGGGACAGGGCAACTATGGCTACACCTTC.

The chain uses TRBV5-1 and TRBJ2-7; D not resolved. The V end was cut by 0 bases, the J end by 3 bases, with 13 bases between. Germline-derived CDR1 and CDR2 are SGHRS and YFSETQ. The CDR3 is made up of 15 amino acids. The CDR3 here is CASSLGTSPFYEQYF. For the CDR3, the DNA is TGCGCCAGCAGCTTGGGCACAAGTCCCTTCTACGAGCAGTACTTC.